Listed here are 26 T cell receptor beta chains from one sample, sequenced in a study of blood T cell repertoires in COVID-19. Repertoires were generated with immunoSEQ multiplex PCR, while TCRdb's copy carries only in-frame clones and drops some. Altogether some 42,000 clones are present, roughly 89% being singletons, with the ten largest covering about 0.36%. The sample consisted of peripheral blood. The receptors were gathered from a human donor in a cohort sampled during active COVID-19.

The chain recombines TRBV9 with TRBJ2-3; D is perhaps TRBD2 (6 bases). Germline CDR1 is SGDLS and CDR2 is YYNGEE. The CDR3 contains 15 residues. Trimming took off 4 bases at V and 5 bases at J, with 17 bases between the two ends. The DNA for the CDR3 is TGTGCCAGCAGCCCATCACCGGGAGCGAAAGATACGCAGTATTTT. Translation gives CASSPSPGAKDTQYF.

V is TRBV15 and J is TRBJ1-1; D is possibly TRBD1 (6 bases). Deletions cut 3 bases from V and 0 bases from J, with 14 bases between. This CDR3 comprises 16 residues. CDR1 and CDR2 from the germline V gene are LNHNV and YYDKDF (reference sequence). CDR3: CATSRGRGTMNTEAFF. CDR3 DNA sequence: TGTGCCACCAGCAGGGGCAGGGGAACCATGAACACTGAAGCTTTCTTT.

CDR3 bases: TGTGCCAGCAGCTTGACTCCCAGGGCAAACTATGGCTACACCTTC. This codes for CASSLTPRANYGYTF. The gene calls are TRBV5-4 and TRBJ1-2, with D maybe TRBD1 (5 bases). The CDR3 is 15 residues long. V was trimmed by 1 base and J by 2 bases, leaving 12 bases between them. From germline, CDR1 is SGHNT and CDR2 YYREEE (reference sequence).

The J gene is TRBJ1-1, the V gene TRBV29-1, with D possibly TRBD1 on 6 matching bases. The CDR3 runs to 14 residues. V was pared by 6 bases and J by 2 bases, with 16 bases between. Germline V gene lookup returns CDR1 SQVTM and CDR2 ANQGSEA. The CDR3 reads CSVRLDRSNTEAFF. CDR3 bases: TGCAGCGTCCGACTTGACAGGAGTAACACTGAAGCTTTCTTT.

J is TRBJ1-6 and V is TRBV27; 8 bases align to TRBD1. CDR1 is MNHEY and CDR2 is SMNVEV in the germline V gene (reference sequence). After removal of 1 base from V and 7 bases from J, the junction contained 6 bases not matched to a gene. This CDR3 spans 16 amino acids. The CDR3 DNA is TGTGCCAGCAGTTTATTTGGCAGGGGGCGGAATTCACCCCTCCACTTT. Amino acids: CASSLFGRGRNSPLHF.

The chain employs TRBV5-4 and TRBJ1-2, with 7 bases lining up with TRBD1. The CDR3 length is 14 residues. The V segment lost 5 bases and the J segment 0 bases; nucleotides outside the gene matches: 4. The germline CDR1 and CDR2 sequences are SGHNT and YYREEE (reference sequence). CDR3 nucleotide sequence: TGTGCCAGCAGTGCGGGACAGACTAACTATGGCTACACCTTC. This gives the protein CASSAGQTNYGYTF.

The chain couples TRBV4-3 to TRBJ2-7; D gene unclear. Trimming pared 4 bases from V and 6 bases from J, leaving 16 bases between. From germline, CDR1 is LGHNA and CDR2 YSLEER. The CDR3 length is 14 residues. The CDR3 is CASSRSRVVGEQYF. The CDR3, as DNA: TGCGCCAGCAGCCGAAGCCGAGTGGTTGGCGAGCAGTACTTC.

The chain couples TRBV5-1 to TRBJ1-1; 7 nucleotides line up with TRBD1. Germline CDR1 is SGHRS and CDR2 is YFSETQ. The CDR3 runs 19 residues. The V gene end was trimmed by 0 bases and the J gene end by 0 bases; junction bases not matched to a gene: 14. CDR3 in DNA: TGCGCCAGCAGCTTGGCCGGTAGACAGGGACGCTCCATGAACACTGAAGCTTTCTTT. Its protein product is CASSLAGRQGRSMNTEAFF.

The rearrangement links TRBV7-2 to TRBJ1-5; 7 positions match TRBD1. The CDR3 has 13 residues. The V segment lost 5 bases and the J segment 6 bases; nucleotides outside the gene matches: 4. In germline, CDR1 is SGHTA, CDR2 FQGNSA. The CDR3 nucleotides read TGTGCCAGCAGCACTGACAGGGTTCAGCCCCAGCATTTT. Translation gives CASSTDRVQPQHF.

This chain links TRBV11-2 with TRBJ1-5; the D gene is possibly TRBD1 (5 bases). CDR1 SGHAT and CDR2 FQNNGV come from the germline V gene. V gave up 1 base and J gave up 0 bases, with 7 bases separating them. CDR3 length: 15 amino acids. CDR3 region: CASSLGGGSNQPQHF. Written as DNA, the CDR3 is TGTGCCAGCAGCTTAGGGGGGGGTAGCAATCAGCCCCAGCATTTT.

The chain joins TRBV6-5 to TRBJ2-7; 7 nucleotides line up with TRBD2. Germline lookup yields CDR1 MNHEY and CDR2 SVGAGI. This CDR3 comprises 13 residues. The junction had 3 bases not matched to a gene; V was cut back by 7 bases and J by 0 bases. For the CDR3, the DNA is TGTGCCAGCATGAGCGGGGCCTCCTACGAGCAGTACTTC. Translated, it gives CASMSGASYEQYF.

This chain joins TRBV5-5 and TRBJ1-5; perhaps TRBD1 as D (6 bases). Trimming stripped 4 bases from V and 7 bases from J, with 21 bases between. The germline V gene has CDR1 SGHKS and CDR2 YYEKEE (reference sequence). The CDR3 extends over 16 amino acids. The CDR3 loop reads CASSPGPGQPGQPQHF. The CDR3 DNA reads as TGTGCCAGCAGCCCAGGGCCCGGACAGCCGGGACAGCCCCAGCATTTT.

V is TRBV4-3 and J is TRBJ2-7; TRBD2 aligns across 8 bases. V gave up 0 bases and J gave up 7 bases; unmatched junction bases: 8. The CDR3 covers 15 residues. From germline, CDR1 is LGHNA and CDR2 YSLEER. The CDR3: CASSQDVGLAGEQYF. The CDR3 region has the DNA TGCGCCAGCAGCCAAGATGTCGGACTAGCAGGGGAGCAGTACTTC.

V usage is TRBV19 and J usage is TRBJ2-3, with D maybe TRBD2 (5 bases). V shed 5 bases and J shed 5 bases, with 11 bases lying between them. CDR3 length: 13 residues. Per germline, CDR1 LNHDA and CDR2 SQIVND (reference sequence). As DNA, the CDR3 is TGTGCCAGTAGTGTTAACGGGGAAGATACGCAGTATTTT. Translation gives CASSVNGEDTQYF.

Turning to this clone: Other nucleotide sequences in the sample specify the same CDR3. The J gene is TRBJ1-5, the V gene TRBV19; D unresolved. CDR3 size: 17 residues. Germline CDR1 and CDR2: LNHDA and SQIVND (reference sequence). Trimming pared 2 bases from V and 2 bases from J, leaving 16 bases between. The DNA for the CDR3 is TGTGCCAGTAGTATACCTCCCGGGGAAAAGGGCAATCAGCCCCAGCATTTT. This gives the protein CASSIPPGEKGNQPQHF.

This chain connects TRBV7-6 to TRBJ1-4, with a tentative D call TRBD1 (5 bases). Germline CDR1 is SGHVS and CDR2 is FNYEAQ. V shed 5 bases and J shed 3 bases, with 13 bases lying between them. The CDR3 runs 15 residues. The CDR3, as DNA: TGTGCCAGCAGCCTCGGGGGGGGTTCTAATGAAAAACTGTTTTTT. The encoded protein is CASSLGGGSNEKLFF.

The chain recombines TRBV19 with TRBJ1-6; D unresolved. V was shortened by 6 bases and J by 7 bases, with 22 bases between the two germline ends. This CDR3 is built from 17 residues. Per the germline V gene, CDR1 is LNHDA and CDR2 is SQIVND (reference sequence). The CDR3 nucleotides are TGTGCCAGTAGCAAGACCGATCTCAGAGGAGCCAATTCACCCCTCCACTTT. Residues: CASSKTDLRGANSPLHF.

The V and J genes are TRBV4-1 and TRBJ2-7, with 11 bases fitting TRBD1. The CDR3 runs 15 residues. The V gene's germline CDR1 is MGHRA and CDR2 YSYEKL. The ends lost 1 base at V and 4 bases at J; junction bases unmatched: 3. The CDR3 DNA sequence: TGCGCCAGCAGCCAAGGTGGGACAGGGGGATACGAGCAGTACTTC. Amino acid sequence: CASSQGGTGGYEQYF.

This clone was detected once. V is TRBV18 and J is TRBJ1-5; perhaps TRBD1 as D (6 bases). CDR3 size: 13 residues. Germline-derived CDR1 and CDR2 are KGHSH and LQKENI. V gave up 5 bases and J gave up 2 bases, with 7 bases separating them. CDR3 protein: CASSRTGNQPQHF. The CDR3 coding sequence is TGTGCCAGCTCAAGGACAGGCAATCAGCCCCAGCATTTT.

This clone has only one observation. The CDR3 protein is CASSPGPGGNQPQHF. The CDR3 nucleotides read TGTGCCAGCAGTCCCGGGCCGGGGGGTAATCAGCCCCAGCATTTT. The rearrangement uses TRBV6-5 and TRBJ1-5; D may be TRBD1 (5 bases). CDR1 MNHEY and CDR2 SVGAGI come from the germline V gene. The length of the CDR3 is 15 residues. V lost 5 bases to trimming and J lost 4 bases, with 15 bases between them.

This chain joins TRBV18 and TRBJ1-1; D is ambiguous. Germline lookup yields CDR1 KGHSH and CDR2 LQKENI. CDR3 length: 14 residues. With 1 base removed from V and 1 base from J, the gap between germline ends came to 7 bases. CDR3 nucleotides: TGTGCCAGCTCACCACTGTCCAAGAACACTGAAGCTTTCTTT. It encodes CASSPLSKNTEAFF.

The chain has TRBV7-2 and TRBJ1-2, with D possibly matching TRBD1 (6 bases). The CDR3 totals 15 residues. The germline CDR1 and CDR2 sequences are SGHTA and FQGNSA. V was clipped by 0 bases and J by 3 bases, with 11 bases between them. CDR3 sequence (DNA): TGTGCCAGCAGCTTAGCGCGGACAGACTACTATGGCTACACCTTC. This sequence encodes CASSLARTDYYGYTF.

This chain connects TRBV7-2 to TRBJ1-4, with D maybe TRBD1 (6 bases). The CDR3 consists of 16 residues. The germline CDR1 and CDR2 sequences are SGHTA and FQGNSA. Between the trimmed V and J ends, which lost 0 bases and 4 bases, there was a span of 12 bases. In DNA, the CDR3 is TGTGCCAGCAGCTTAGCCGGGGGGGCAGTTAATGAAAAACTGTTTTTT. It is translated as CASSLAGGAVNEKLFF.

The chain carries TRBV9 and TRBJ1-3, with 10 positions matching TRBD1. This CDR3 is 16 amino acids long. Germline lookup yields CDR1 SGDLS and CDR2 YYNGEE. The V segment lost 3 bases and the J segment 0 bases; nucleotides outside the gene matches: 3. This CDR3 is CASSGWTGGSGNTIYF. In DNA form, the CDR3 reads TGTGCCAGCAGCGGTTGGACAGGGGGCTCTGGAAACACCATATATTTT. The complete variable domain, with remaining parts taken from reference TRBV9 and TRBJ1-3, reads DSGVTQTPKHLITATGQRVTLRCSPRSGDLSVYWYQQSLDQGLQFLIQYYNGEERAKGNILERFSAQQFPDLHSELNLSSLELGDSALYFCASSGWTGGSGNTIYFGEGSWLTVV.

V gene TRBV6-5 combines with J gene TRBJ2-7; 7 bases fit TRBD1. Germline V CDR1 and CDR2: MNHEY, SVGAGI. The junction had 6 bases not matched to a gene; V was cut back by 6 bases and J by 1 base. CDR3 size: 14 residues. CDR3 bases: TGTGCCAGCAGGGGGACAGCTCTGTCCTACGAGCAGTACTTC. Its protein product is CASRGTALSYEQYF.

The chain combines TRBV4-3 with TRBJ1-5; TRBD1 might be the D (5 bases). V dropped 0 bases and J dropped 6 bases, with 15 bases sitting between them. This CDR3 is 16 amino acids long. Germline CDR1 LGHNA, CDR2 YSLEER. The CDR3 region has the DNA TGCGCCAGCAGCCAAGAAAGGGCTGGGGCAGGTCAGCCCCAGCATTTT. Protein sequence: CASSQERAGAGQPQHF.